This TCR beta chain was identified during a study of T cells in Graves' hyperthyroidism and ophthalmopathy. Amplification of TCR beta CDR3 regions used RNA as the template. TCR CDR3 regions were first amplified by RT-PCR with HTBI primers. Using its own MiXCR run on the multiplex PCR reads, TCRdb lists one record per CDR3 protein. The data show 300,000 to 450,000 distinct CDR3 sequences, around a sixth seen once. As for this clonotype: One junction end does not reproduce the germline sequence, and a read error may be involved.

Germline CDR1 is SGHRS and CDR2 is YFSETQ. CDR3 size: 15 residues. The sample was blood. The TCR was taken from a man aged 18 to 29 with Graves' ophthalmopathy. The chain carries TRBV5-1 and TRBJ2-7; the D is unclear. This chain's CDR3 is CASSSDGPFSYEQYF. The CDR3 bases are TGTGCCAGCAGCTCGGACGGTCCTTTCTCCTACGAGCAGTACTTC. Filled out from reference TRBV5-1 and TRBJ2-7, the complete variable domain reads KAGVTQTPRYLIKTRGQQVTLSCSPISGHRSVSWYQQTPGQGLQFLFEYFSETQRNKGNFPGRFSGRQFSNSRSEMNVSTLELGDSALYLCASSSDGPFSYEQYFGPGTRLTVT.